The T cell receptor (beta chain) under discussion was sequenced for a study of metastatic and nonmetastatic thyroid tumors. MiXCR was used by TCRdb to re-call the PCR reads. The data hold about 15,000 clones, with under 30% observed a single time. This clone has only a few counts. Every patient was untreated before thyroid surgery. Germline CDR1 reads MDHEN; CDR2 reads SYDVKM. There are 16 residues in the CDR3. The V and J ends lost 2 bases and 7 bases respectively, with 18 bases between them. The chain carries TRBV28 and TRBJ2-1; tentative D call: TRBD1 (6 bases). The TCR sequence derives from a female donor with papillary thyroid cancer or a benign thyroid nodule (not recorded which). Some clones in this sample may be carry-over from other donors' samples. Sequencing input: adjacent normal tissue. Here the CDR3 reads CASSLLFLGARNEQFF. CDR3 coding DNA: TGTGCCAGCAGTTTACTGTTCTTGGGGGCCAGGAATGAGCAGTTCTTC. Looking up the rest from reference TRBV28 and TRBJ2-1 gives the full variable domain: DVKVTQSSRYLVKRTGEKVFLECVQDMDHENMFWYRQDPGLGLRLIYFSYDVKMKEKGDIPEGYSVSREKKERFSLILESASTNQTSMYLCASSLLFLGARNEQFFGPGTRLTVL.